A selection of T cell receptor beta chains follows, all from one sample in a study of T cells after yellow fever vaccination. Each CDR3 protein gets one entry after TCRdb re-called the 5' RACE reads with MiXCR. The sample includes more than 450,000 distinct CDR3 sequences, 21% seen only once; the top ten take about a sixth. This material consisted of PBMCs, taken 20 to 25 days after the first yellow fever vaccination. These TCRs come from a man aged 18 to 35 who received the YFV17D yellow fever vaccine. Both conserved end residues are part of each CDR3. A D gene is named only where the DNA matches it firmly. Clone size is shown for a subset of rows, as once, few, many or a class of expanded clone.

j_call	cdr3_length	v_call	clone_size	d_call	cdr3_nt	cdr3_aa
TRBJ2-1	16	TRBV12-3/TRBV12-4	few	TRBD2	TGTGCCAGCAGGCGGACTAGCGGGGGAGGTTCGGGCGAGCAGTTCTTC	CASRRTSGGGSGEQFF
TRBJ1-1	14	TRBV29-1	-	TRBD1	TGCAGCCTCCGGGACAGGGGTGATGGCACTGAAGCTTTCTTT	CSLRDRGDGTEAFF
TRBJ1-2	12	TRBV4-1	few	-	TGCGCCAGCAGCCAAAGCCAGGCTGGCTACACCTTC	CASSQSQAGYTF
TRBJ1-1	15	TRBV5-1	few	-	TGCGCCAGCAGCTTGTGGTTAGGGGCTAACACTGAAGCTTTCTTT	CASSLWLGANTEAFF
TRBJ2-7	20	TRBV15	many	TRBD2	TGTGCCACCAGCATATACCCGGGACTAGCGGGGGGGCCTAAGAGTCACGAGCAGTACTTC	CATSIYPGLAGGPKSHEQYF
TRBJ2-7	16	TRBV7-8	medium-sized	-	TGTGCCAGCAGCTTAGCGCTCGACCCCTCGGGCTACGAGCAGTACTTC	CASSLALDPSGYEQYF
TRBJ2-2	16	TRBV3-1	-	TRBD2	TGTGCCAGCAGTCGAGGCGGGGGACCGAACACCGGGGAGCTGTTTTTT	CASSRGGGPNTGELFF
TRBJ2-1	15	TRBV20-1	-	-	TGCAGTGCTAGGGGAGCCCCGAGCTCCTACAATGAGCAGTTCTTC	CSARGAPSSYNEQFF
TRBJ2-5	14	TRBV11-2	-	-	TGTGCCAGCAGCTTCCAGGGTATCGTGGAGACCCAGTACTTC	CASSFQGIVETQYF
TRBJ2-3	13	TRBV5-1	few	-	TGCGCCAGCAGCTTTCTTGGGGGGGATACGCAGTATTTT	CASSFLGGDTQYF
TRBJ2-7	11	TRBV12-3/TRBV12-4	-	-	TGTGCCAGCAGGTTCGGTGGGGAGCAGTACTTC	CASRFGGEQYF
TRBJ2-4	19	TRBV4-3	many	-	TGCGCCAGCAGCCAAGATTTTTATTCCGGTTTATTAGCCAAAAACATTCAGTACTTC	CASSQDFYSGLLAKNIQYF
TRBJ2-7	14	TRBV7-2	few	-	TGTGCCAGCAGCGTAGACTGGAGCTCCTACGAGCAGTACTTC	CASSVDWSSYEQYF
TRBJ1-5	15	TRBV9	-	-	TGTGCCAGCAGCGCCGATGCCTTTAGCAATCAGCCCCAGCATTTT	CASSADAFSNQPQHF
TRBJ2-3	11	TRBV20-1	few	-	TGCAGTGCTAGAGAATATGGTACGCAGTATTTT	CSAREYGTQYF
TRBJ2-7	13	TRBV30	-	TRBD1	TGTGCCTGGAGGACAGGGAGCTCCTACGAGCAGTACTTC	CAWRTGSSYEQYF
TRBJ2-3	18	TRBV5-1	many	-	TGCGCCAGCAGCTTGGCCCTACGGACAGTCTCCACCCCAGATACGCAGTATTTT	CASSLALRTVSTPDTQYF
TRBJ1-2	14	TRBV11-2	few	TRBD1	TGTGCCAGCAGCTTACTAGGACAGGGCGGGGGCTACACCTTC	CASSLLGQGGGYTF
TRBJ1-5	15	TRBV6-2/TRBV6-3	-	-	TGTGCCAGCAGTTACGAGGGGGATGGATATCAGCCCCAGCATTTT	CASSYEGDGYQPQHF
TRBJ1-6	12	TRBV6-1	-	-	TGTGCCAGCAGTATCAGGGAATCACCCCTCCACTTT	CASSIRESPLHF
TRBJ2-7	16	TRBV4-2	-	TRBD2	TGTGCCAGCAGCCAAGAAAGGCTAGCGGGATACTACGAGCAGTACTTC	CASSQERLAGYYEQYF
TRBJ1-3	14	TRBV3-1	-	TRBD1	TGTGCCAGCAGCCCGACAGGGGCTGGAAACACCATATATTTT	CASSPTGAGNTIYF
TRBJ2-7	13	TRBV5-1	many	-	TGCGCCAGCAGCTCCACCTATTCCTACGAGCAGTACTTC	CASSSTYSYEQYF
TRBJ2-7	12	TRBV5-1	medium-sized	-	TGCGCCAGTGGATTTGGGTCCTACGAGCAGTACTTC	CASGFGSYEQYF
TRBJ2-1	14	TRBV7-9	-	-	TGTGCCACTATTCGACCACACTCCTACAATGAGCAGTTCTTC	CATIRPHSYNEQFF
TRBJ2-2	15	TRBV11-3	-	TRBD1	TGTGCCAGCCGCGAGGGAGGACAGGGAGCCGGGGAGCTGTTTTTT	CASREGGQGAGELFF
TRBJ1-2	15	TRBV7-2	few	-	TGTGCCAGCAGCGACCGGGTCAGGGCGGGGTATGGCTACACCTTC	CASSDRVRAGYGYTF
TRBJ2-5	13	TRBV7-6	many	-	TGTGCCAGCACGTTCAGGCAACAAGAGACCCAGTACTTC	CASTFRQQETQYF